Shown below are 24 T cell receptor beta chains from a single sample sequenced in a study of response to subunit inactivated influenza vaccine. TCRdb re-analysed the RT-PCR reads in MiXCR, keeping a single row per CDR3 protein. This sample carries 500,000 to 700,000 distinct CDR3 sequences, around 25% of them seen once, and the ten largest clones take about 3%. Separately, the same data were catalogued under a study of T cells expressing NK-cell markers. Per that study: Synthesis of TCR beta cDNA relied on 5'RACE template switching carrying UMIs.

Sequences were derived from CD4+ T cells sorted from PBMCs, sampled 11 to 12 days after vaccination. These receptors originate from a man aged 45-65 years who received an inactivated influenza vaccine.

This clonotype came up a few times. CDR3 DNA sequence: TGTGCCAGCAGCGTAGCTCCTCTTAGGACAGGGGTCGAGCAGTACTTC. This translates into CASSVAPLRTGVEQYF. V gene TRBV9 combines with J gene TRBJ2-7; the match to TRBD1 covers 9 bases. The CDR3 spans 16 residues. Per the germline V gene, CDR1 is SGDLS and CDR2 is YYNGEE. Trimming cost V 0 bases and J 6 bases; bases outside gene matches: 10. Complete variable domain (other parts from reference TRBV9 and TRBJ2-7): DSGVTQTPKHLITATGQRVTLRCSPRSGDLSVYWYQQSLDQGLQFLIQYYNGEERAKGNILERFSAQQFPDLHSELNLSSLELGDSALYFCASSVAPLRTGVEQYFGPGTRLTVT.

This clonotype was seen a handful of times. V gene TRBV20-1 combines with J gene TRBJ2-7, with 9 positions matching TRBD1. Trimming took 5 bases from V and 3 from J; bases not matched to a gene: 5. Germline assignment: CDR1 DFQATT and CDR2 SNEGSKA (reference sequence). The CDR3 covers 13 residues. Here the CDR3 DNA reads TGCAGTGCTCGGACAGGGGTCCACTACGAGCAGTACTTC. This codes for CSARTGVHYEQYF.

The V call is TRBV6-5, the J call TRBJ1-1; D possibly corresponds to TRBD1 (5 bases). This CDR3 spans 15 amino acids. With 0 bases removed from V and 1 base from J, the gap between germline ends came to 9 bases. Per the germline V gene, CDR1 is MNHEY and CDR2 is SVGAGI. In DNA, the CDR3 is TGTGCCAGCAGTTACTCCGGGGCAGGGAACACTGAAGCTTTCTTT. This sequence encodes CASSYSGAGNTEAFF.

This clonotype was seen a few times. The CDR3, as DNA: TGTGCCAGCAGCCCAACAGGGGGCTGGGCAGATACGCAGTATTTT. It codes for CASSPTGGWADTQYF. This chain joins TRBV11-2 and TRBJ2-3; 9 bases are shared with TRBD1. Germline-derived CDR1 and CDR2 are SGHAT and FQNNGV. CDR3 size: 15 residues. Trimming at V came to 5 bases and at J to 4 bases, leaving 7 bases not matched to a gene.

The chain has TRBV13 and TRBJ2-2; 13 bases fit TRBD2. The V and J ends lost 5 bases and 4 bases, in that order; junction bases with no gene match: 7. Looked up from germline, CDR1 is PRHDT and CDR2 is FYEKMQ (reference sequence). This CDR3 comprises 17 residues. The CDR3 here is CASSGTSGRAGTGELFF. CDR3 in DNA: TGTGCCAGCAGCGGTACTAGCGGGAGGGCTGGCACCGGGGAGCTGTTTTTT.

The table lists this clonotype with many counts. V is TRBV7-2 and J is TRBJ1-1; D not resolved. This CDR3 has 13 residues. With 4 bases removed from V and 6 bases from J, the gap between germline ends came to 12 bases. CDR1 and CDR2 from the germline V gene are SGHTA and FQGNSA. Here the CDR3 reads CASSYTRTAEAFF. DNA for the CDR3: TGTGCCAGCAGCTATACAAGAACAGCTGAAGCTTTCTTT. Complete variable domain (other parts from reference TRBV7-2 and TRBJ1-1): GAGVSQSPSNKVTEKGKDVELRCDPISGHTALYWYRQSLGQGLEFLIYFQGNSAPDKSGLPSDRFSAERTGGSVSTLTIQRTQQEDSAVYLCASSYTRTAEAFFGQGTRLTVV.

This clonotype was seen once. A junction boundary mismatches the germline segment, possibly from a read error. The chain employs TRBV20-1 and TRBJ2-2; 8 positions agree with TRBD1. The CDR3 has 14 residues. CDR1 DFQATT and CDR2 SNEGSKA come from the germline V gene (reference sequence). CDR3 region: CSAPRDRNSGELFF. The CDR3 DNA reads TGCAGTGCCCCGAGGGACAGGAACAGCGGGGAGCTGTTTTTT.

In its sample, this clonotype was seen a few times. This chain connects TRBV12-3 or TRBV12-4 to TRBJ1-6; D is possibly TRBD1 (5 bases). Trimming removed 3 bases from V and 10 bases from J, with 7 bases in between. The CDR3 contains 12 residues. The CDR3 region is CASSFGGSPLHF. DNA of the CDR3: TGTGCCAGCAGTTTTGGGGGGTCACCCCTCCACTTT.

The chain combines TRBV4-1 with TRBJ1-1; 12 bases fit TRBD1. Looked up from germline, CDR1 is MGHRA and CDR2 is YSYEKL. J lost 3 bases, V lost 4 bases, and 18 bases had no gene match. This CDR3 contains 20 residues. The CDR3 nucleotides are TGCGCCAGCAGCCCCCCGGGACAGGGGGCGAAGGGTCTCACCTACACTGAAGCTTTCTTT. Translation: CASSPPGQGAKGLTYTEAFF.

This clonotype was found a few times. The chain uses TRBV20-1 and TRBJ1-2; TRBD1 is a possible D gene (6 bases). The V end lost 4 bases, the J end lost 6 bases, and 15 bases lay between the germline ends. CDR1 and CDR2 (germline): DFQATT, SNEGSKA (reference sequence). The CDR3 contains 13 residues. The DNA for the CDR3 is TGCAGTGCTATAATCAGGGGCGGGCATGGCTACACCTTC. Its translation is CSAIIRGGHGYTF.

This clonotype was counted many times. The J gene is TRBJ1-1, the V gene TRBV28; D unresolved. V was trimmed by 3 bases and J by 3 bases, leaving 5 bases between them. There are 12 residues in the CDR3. Germline V gene sequence: CDR1 MDHEN, CDR2 SYDVKM. Here the CDR3 reads CASSLTDTEAFF. As DNA, the CDR3 is TGTGCCAGCAGTTTGACGGACACTGAAGCTTTCTTT.

The V and J genes are TRBV4-2 and TRBJ2-2; D call uncertain. The CDR3 extends over 14 amino acids. Trimming stripped 1 base from V and 4 bases from J, with 7 bases between. The germline gives CDR1 LGHNA, CDR2 YNFKEQ. CDR3 bases: TGTGCCAGCAGCCAAGCGACTCTCACCGGGGAGCTGTTTTTT. It encodes CASSQATLTGELFF.

J is TRBJ2-7 and V is TRBV7-2, with 7 bases lining up with TRBD1. J lost 4 bases, V lost 5 bases, and 5 bases had no gene match. Germline V CDR1 and CDR2: SGHTA, FQGNSA. This CDR3 has 13 amino acids. The CDR3 reads CASSARQGYEQYF. DNA for the CDR3: TGTGCCAGCAGCGCCAGACAGGGTTACGAGCAGTACTTC.

This clonotype was seen at least ten times. The chain uses TRBV6-5 and TRBJ2-7, with 7 bases fitting TRBD1. The CDR3 is 12 residues long. Germline CDR1 and CDR2: MNHEY and SVGAGI. The junction had 11 bases not matched to a gene; V was cut back by 5 bases and J by 13 bases. CDR3 amino acids: CASSPADRRYYF. For the CDR3, the DNA is TGTGCCAGCAGTCCGGCGGACAGGCGATACTACTTC.

The V and J genes are TRBV20-1 and TRBJ2-3; D gene unclear. V was pared by 0 bases and J by 0 bases, with 4 bases between. CDR3 length: 13 amino acids. Germline V gene lookup returns CDR1 DFQATT and CDR2 SNEGSKA (reference sequence). CDR3 sequence (DNA): TGCAGTGCTAGAGACATTAGCACAGATACGCAGTATTTT. This codes for CSARDISTDTQYF.

The rearrangement joins TRBV20-1 to TRBJ2-6; D gene unclear. The CDR3 sequence is 15 residues long. Germline V gene sequence: CDR1 DFQATT, CDR2 SNEGSKA (reference sequence). V was trimmed by 3 bases and J by 4 bases, leaving 13 bases between them. CDR3 nucleotide sequence: TGCAGTGCTAGTAGAGGCCTTCTGGGGGCCAACGTCCTGACTTTC. The encoded protein is CSASRGLLGANVLTF.

The chain recombines TRBV4-2 with TRBJ2-7, with 7 positions matching TRBD2. The CDR3 runs to 17 residues. The germline V gene encodes CDR1 LGHNA and CDR2 YNFKEQ. The trim removed 2 bases at V and 0 bases at J, leaving 10 bases unmatched. The CDR3 region has the DNA TGTGCCAGCAGCCAAACCGCAAGCGGGGCGTTCTCCTACGAGCAGTACTTC. It specifies CASSQTASGAFSYEQYF.

This clonotype has more than one count but fewer than ten. The V gene is TRBV7-2, the J gene TRBJ2-1, with D possibly matching TRBD1 (5 bases). Deletions cut 2 bases from V and 2 bases from J, with 10 bases between. CDR3 length: 15 amino acids. CDR1 SGHTA and CDR2 FQGNSA come from the germline V gene. The CDR3 spells CASSLLQGTYNEQFF. In nucleotides, the CDR3 is TGTGCCAGCAGCTTACTCCAGGGAACCTACAATGAGCAGTTCTTC.

The rearrangement joins TRBV12-3 or TRBV12-4 to TRBJ2-5, with a tentative D call TRBD2 (7 bases). CDR3 length: 12 amino acids. V was clipped by 6 bases and J by 7 bases, with 12 bases between them. CDR3 sequence: CASRGGPGTQYF. CDR3 in DNA: TGTGCCAGCAGGGGGGGGCCTGGGACCCAGTACTTC.

This clonotype came up a few times. This chain connects TRBV20-1 to TRBJ2-3; 9 nucleotides match TRBD2. Germline V CDR1 and CDR2: DFQATT, SNEGSKA (reference sequence). The CDR3 consists of 16 residues. The V segment lost 5 bases and the J segment 1 base; nucleotides outside the gene matches: 10. The CDR3 is CSAASPLAGRTDTQYF. CDR3 coding DNA: TGCAGTGCTGCCTCTCCGCTAGCGGGGCGCACAGATACGCAGTATTTT.

The chain employs TRBV3-1 and TRBJ1-3; no definite D call. CDR3 length equals 15 residues. Trimming stripped 0 bases from V and 4 bases from J, with 10 bases between. Germline V gene sequence: CDR1 LGHDT, CDR2 YNNKEL (reference sequence). CDR3 residues: CASSQERVSGNTIYF. CDR3 DNA: TGTGCCAGCAGCCAAGAGCGGGTCTCAGGAAACACCATATATTTT.

The rearrangement uses TRBV5-4 and TRBJ1-5; maybe TRBD1 (6 bases). The CDR3 runs to 17 residues. Germline V gene lookup returns CDR1 SGHNT and CDR2 YYREEE (reference sequence). V lost 3 bases, J lost 3 bases, and 19 bases lay in between. CDR3 region: CASSYKRGGESNQPQHF. The CDR3 region has the DNA TGTGCCAGCAGCTACAAGAGGGGGGGGGAGTCCAATCAGCCCCAGCATTTT. The variable domain in full, completed from reference TRBV5-4 and TRBJ1-5, reads ETGVTQSPTHLIKTRGQQVTLRCSSQSGHNTVSWYQQALGQGPQFIFQYYREEENGRGNFPPRFSGLQFPNYSSELNVNALELDDSALYLCASSYKRGGESNQPQHFGDGTRLSIL.

At least ten counts were recorded for this clonotype. This chain uses TRBV20-1 with TRBJ2-1, with D tentatively TRBD2 (6 bases). The CDR3 spans 17 residues. Trimming took off 1 base at V and 2 bases at J, with 18 bases between the two ends. Looked up from germline, CDR1 is DFQATT and CDR2 is SNEGSKA (reference sequence). This chain's CDR3 is CSARGVAALKTYNEQFF. The DNA for the CDR3 is TGCAGTGCTAGAGGCGTAGCGGCCTTAAAAACCTACAATGAGCAGTTCTTC.

This clonotype was counted only a few times. The chain carries TRBV5-1 and TRBJ1-4; TRBD1 matches at 7 bases. Losses at the gene ends were 6 bases for V and 7 bases for J; bases not matched to a gene: 9. The CDR3 has 14 residues. Looked up from germline, CDR1 is SGHRS and CDR2 is YFSETQ. DNA of the CDR3: TGCGCCAGCAACACCGGGACAGTCGCTGAAAAACTGTTTTTT. It encodes CASNTGTVAEKLFF.